The 21 T cell receptor beta chains presented below share a single source sample, sequenced in a study of T cells in Graves' hyperthyroidism and ophthalmopathy. From RNA transcripts, TCR beta CDR3 regions were amplified. With the HTBI primer set, the TCR CDR3 went through a first round of RT-PCR. TCRdb called the multiplex PCR reads again in MiXCR, with one record for every CDR3 protein. The table shows around 500,000 distinct CDR3 sequences, with about 14% occurring only once. The specimen was blood. The receptors here all came from a woman in her forties with Graves' hyperthyroidism.

This sequence joins TRBV12-3 or TRBV12-4 and TRBJ1-2; 7 positions match TRBD1. The CDR3 covers 13 residues. V dropped 10 bases and J dropped 3; count of bases not matched to a gene: 8. The CDR3 spells CATHSGTDYGYTF. For the CDR3, the DNA is TGTGCCACTCACTCCGGGACAGACTATGGCTACACCTTC.

This chain joins TRBV6-1 and TRBJ1-3; possible D gene TRBD1, 6 bases. CDR3 length equals 15 residues. CDR1 is MNHNS, CDR2 SASEGT, per germline. Trimming pared 2 bases from V and 4 bases from J, leaving 12 bases between. The CDR3 reads CASSELGRGGNTIYF. Here the CDR3 DNA reads TGTGCCAGCAGTGAACTGGGCAGGGGAGGAAACACCATATATTTT.

This clonotype was found many times. V usage is TRBV12-3 or TRBV12-4 and J usage is TRBJ2-1, with D possibly matching TRBD2 (6 bases). CDR3 length equals 14 residues. V lost 6 bases and J lost 5, with 14 bases in between. The CDR3 spells CASRLLAPDNEQFF. The DNA of the CDR3 is TGTGCCAGCAGGTTGCTAGCGCCCGACAATGAGCAGTTCTTC.

This clonotype has only a few counts. The chain combines TRBV7-9 with TRBJ2-1, with D possibly being TRBD2 (6 bases). Trimming cost V 5 bases and J 2 bases, with 13 bases left between them. Germline CDR1 SEHNR, CDR2 FQNEAQ (reference sequence). The length of the CDR3 is 15 residues. The CDR3 protein is CASSGPGLAYNEQFF. CDR3 nucleotides: TGTGCCAGCAGCGGGCCGGGACTGGCCTACAATGAGCAGTTCTTC.

This clonotype was seen many times. The chain employs TRBV29-1 and TRBJ2-3; no clear D gene. Germline CDR1 SQVTM, CDR2 ANQGSEA. Trimming removed 4 bases from V and 0 bases from J, with 14 bases in between. The CDR3 is 15 residues long. The CDR3 spells CSVGAALSSTDTQYF. CDR3 DNA sequence: TGCAGCGTTGGCGCAGCCTTATCTAGCACAGATACGCAGTATTTT.

In its sample, this clonotype was seen many times. This rearrangement joins TRBV28 to TRBJ2-5, with D maybe TRBD2 (6 bases). Germline assignment: CDR1 MDHEN and CDR2 SYDVKM. The V end lost 6 bases, the J end lost 7 bases, and 15 bases lay between the germline ends. The CDR3 totals 13 residues. CDR3 protein: CASRLSLGGTQYF. CDR3 bases: TGTGCCAGCAGACTCTCCCTCGGGGGGACCCAGTACTTC.

This clonotype was detected ten times or more. This chain links TRBV11-2 with TRBJ2-1, with 7 bases matching TRBD1. Looked up from germline, CDR1 is SGHAT and CDR2 is FQNNGV. The CDR3 sequence is 16 residues long. Trimming took 3 bases from V and 7 from J; bases not matched to a gene: 12. Here the CDR3 reads CASSFRQGGSTNEQFF. The DNA of the CDR3 is TGTGCCAGCAGCTTCCGACAGGGCGGCTCTACGAATGAGCAGTTCTTC.

This clonotype was detected ten times or more. The chain has TRBV7-9 and TRBJ2-7, with 7 bases fitting TRBD1. This CDR3 spans 15 amino acids. V trimming: 6 bases; J trimming: 0 bases; junction bases outside the gene matches: 8. Germline CDR1 SEHNR, CDR2 FQNEAQ (reference sequence). For the CDR3, the DNA is TGTGCCAGCAGTAAGACAGGGCAGAGCTCCTACGAGCAGTACTTC. Translation gives CASSKTGQSSYEQYF.

J is TRBJ2-5 and V is TRBV5-1; the D is unclear. V shed 1 base and J shed 1 base, with 14 bases lying between them. CDR1 is SGHRS, CDR2 YFSETQ, per germline. The CDR3 consists of 16 residues. The CDR3 here is CASSLSARSSQETQYF. In DNA, the CDR3 is TGCGCCAGCAGCTTGTCGGCTAGGTCCTCCCAAGAGACCCAGTACTTC.

This clonotype was counted only a few times. The gene calls are TRBV19 and TRBJ1-1; weak D call: TRBD1 (6 bases). Trimming removed 4 bases at V and 0 bases at J, with 15 bases between. Germline values: CDR1 LNHDA, CDR2 SQIVND (reference sequence). The CDR3 totals 16 residues. DNA of the CDR3: TGTGCCAGTAGTAGCGTCGGGGGCCGGTTGAACACTGAAGCTTTCTTT. Amino acid sequence: CASSSVGGRLNTEAFF. Full variable domain (outside the CDR3, taken from reference TRBV19 and TRBJ1-1): DGGITQSPKYLFRKEGQNVTLSCEQNLNHDAMYWYRQDPGQGLRLIYYSQIVNDFQKGDIAEGYSVSREKKESFPLTVTSAQKNPTAFYLCASSSVGGRLNTEAFFGQGTRLTVV.

This clonotype was recorded at least ten times. This chain connects TRBV20-1 to TRBJ2-2; 14 positions agree with TRBD2. Per germline, CDR1 DFQATT and CDR2 SNEGSKA (reference sequence). There are 15 residues in the CDR3. V was pared by 5 bases and J by 6 bases, with 5 bases of the junction left unmatched. The DNA for the CDR3 is TGCAGTGCTGTGACTAGCGGGAGGGCCTCCGGGGAGCTGTTTTTT. Translating it yields CSAVTSGRASGELFF.

The chain couples TRBV29-1 to TRBJ2-1; tentatively, D is TRBD2 (7 bases). CDR1 is SQVTM and CDR2 is ANQGSEA in the germline V gene. Trimming took 7 bases from V and 9 from J, leaving 19 bases between them. This CDR3 contains 13 residues. The CDR3 sequence: CSGGREHPVEQFF. The CDR3 nucleotides read TGCAGCGGGGGGCGGGAGCATCCTGTTGAGCAGTTCTTC.

The rearrangement joins TRBV27 to TRBJ1-5; D unclear. The CDR3 length is 15 residues. Germline CDR1 and CDR2: MNHEY and SMNVEV (reference sequence). With 3 bases removed from V and 7 bases from J, the gap between germline ends came to 16 bases. CDR3 in amino acids: CASSFAGSRYQPQHF. CDR3 DNA: TGTGCCAGCAGTTTCGCGGGGAGTAGGTACCAGCCCCAGCATTTT.

V is TRBV6-2 or TRBV6-3 and J is TRBJ2-1; tentatively, D is TRBD2 (5 bases). Trimming left V 6 bases short and J 4 bases short, with 19 bases between. CDR1 and CDR2 (germline): MNHEY, SVGEGT. The CDR3 length is 16 residues. The CDR3 is CASRDPGQRHYNEQFF. The CDR3 coding sequence is TGTGCCAGCAGGGACCCTGGCCAGCGGCATTACAATGAGCAGTTCTTC.

This clonotype has just a few counts. The V call is TRBV6-1, the J call TRBJ1-6; no firm D call. Trimming pared 5 bases from V and 10 bases from J, leaving 12 bases between. The CDR3 runs 13 residues. The germline V gene has CDR1 MNHNS and CDR2 SASEGT. CDR3: CASSNGVESPLHF. As DNA, the CDR3 is TGTGCCAGCAGTAATGGGGTTGAGTCACCCCTCCACTTT.

The chain carries TRBV20-1 and TRBJ2-6; D is undetermined. Germline CDR1 DFQATT, CDR2 SNEGSKA (reference sequence). This CDR3 spans 14 amino acids. The V end was cut by 6 bases, the J end by 1 base, with 10 bases between. CDR3 nucleotide sequence: TGCAGTGCCCTGACACCATCTGGGGCCAACGTCCTGACTTTC. This sequence encodes CSALTPSGANVLTF.

This clonotype has at least ten counts. V and J are TRBV6-1 and TRBJ1-5; a possible D gene is TRBD1 (5 bases). The V and J ends lost 3 bases and 7 bases respectively, with 13 bases between them. The V gene's germline CDR1 is MNHNS and CDR2 SASEGT. The CDR3 is made up of 14 amino acids. In nucleotides, the CDR3 is TGTGCCAGCAGTGATTGGGGCCTCGGGCAGCCCCAGCATTTT. As protein: CASSDWGLGQPQHF.

This clonotype was recorded many times. This chain links TRBV15 with TRBJ1-5; D is uncertain. CDR3 length: 13 residues. V lost 0 bases to trimming and J lost 9 bases, with 9 bases between them. Germline V gene data show CDR1 as LNHNV and CDR2 as YYDKDF (reference sequence). The CDR3 DNA is TGTGCCACCAGCAGAGACGCGTCTGGGCCCCAGCATTTT. This translates into CATSRDASGPQHF.

The J gene is TRBJ2-7, the V gene TRBV4-1; weak D call: TRBD1 (6 bases). This CDR3 region has 15 residues. V was pared by 0 bases and J by 2 bases, with 11 bases between. From germline, CDR1 is MGHRA and CDR2 YSYEKL. The CDR3 region has the DNA TGCGCCAGCAGCCAAGATCAGGGGATCCCCTACGAGCAGTACTTC. It specifies CASSQDQGIPYEQYF.

V and J are TRBV20-1 and TRBJ1-2; D is unresolved. The V end lost 4 bases, the J end lost 1 base, and 4 bases lay between the germline ends. Germline V CDR1 and CDR2: DFQATT, SNEGSKA (reference sequence). The CDR3 is 11 amino acids. CDR3 DNA sequence: TGCAGTGCTATTTATAACTATGGCTACACCTTC. Translating gives CSAIYNYGYTF.

In its sample, this clonotype was seen many times. The chain links TRBV6-2 or TRBV6-3 to TRBJ2-3; TRBD2 aligns across 8 bases. This CDR3 has 16 residues. Per germline, CDR1 MNHEY and CDR2 SVGEGT. V gave up 7 bases and J gave up 0 bases; unmatched junction bases: 9. CDR3 nucleotide sequence: TGTGCCAGCAAACCTTTACTAGCGGATAGCACAGATACGCAGTATTTT. It encodes CASKPLLADSTDTQYF.